This T cell receptor (beta chain) is drawn from a study of T cell repertoires in cytomegalovirus infection. About the study: Alongside well-studied HLA-B-restricted CMV epitopes, recently identified HLA-C-restricted CMV epitopes were also used. Overall study results and limits: HLA-C-restricted CMV clonotypes gave the most frequent clonotype in two of eight donors.

Using its own MiXCR run on the reads, TCRdb lists one record per CDR3 protein. The sample lists around 710,000 distinct CDR3 sequences, 25% to 35% seen once, with around 14% in the top ten. The sample holds a few counts of this clonotype. Its target is not known. The length of the CDR3 is 16 residues. V shed 0 bases and J shed 0 bases, with 11 bases lying between them. Germline V gene lookup returns CDR1 LGHNA and CDR2 YNFKEQ. The sequence was collected from a human donor in good health (CMV status not recorded). Some clones in this sample may be carry-over from other donors' samples. The chain has TRBV4-2 and TRBJ1-2; TRBD1 is a possible D gene (6 bases). Sequencing used cultured CD8+ T cells from PBMCs, obtained from culture after CMV antigen stimulation. The CDR3 here is CASSQESTGTNYGYTF. Here the CDR3 DNA reads TGTGCCAGCAGCCAAGAGAGCACAGGGACTAACTATGGCTACACCTTC.